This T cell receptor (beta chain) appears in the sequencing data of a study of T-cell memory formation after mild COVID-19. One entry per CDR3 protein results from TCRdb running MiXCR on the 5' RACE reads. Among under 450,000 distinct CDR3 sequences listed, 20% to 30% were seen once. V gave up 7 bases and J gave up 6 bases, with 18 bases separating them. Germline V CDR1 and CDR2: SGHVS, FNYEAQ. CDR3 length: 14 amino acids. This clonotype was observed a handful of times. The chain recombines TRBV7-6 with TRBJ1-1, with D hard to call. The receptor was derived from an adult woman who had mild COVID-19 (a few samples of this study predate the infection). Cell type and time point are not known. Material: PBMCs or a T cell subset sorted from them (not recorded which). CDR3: CASTPGEGWAEAFF. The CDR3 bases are TGTGCCAGCACCCCGGGCGAGGGCTGGGCTGAAGCTTTCTTT.